Detailed here is one T cell receptor beta chain. The data were obtained in a study of shared clonotypes between healthy human individuals. TCRdb's copy holds only in-frame clones and misses some; the assay was immunoSEQ multiplex PCR. The table includes about 710,000 clones, 73% detected once. The investigators split CD4+ cells into a CD45RA+ naive subset and a CD45RA-negative memory subset. Sequenced input: memory CD4+ T cells sorted from blood. Regarding subset: CD45RA-negative fraction. The receptor was isolated from a woman younger than 45 in good health.

CDR3 residues: CASSLFGMNTEAFF. The CDR3 region has the DNA TGTGCCAGCAGTTTATTCGGGATGAACACTGAAGCTTTCTTT. The chain uses TRBV27 and TRBJ1-1; D is ambiguous. The ends were cut back, 1 base at V and 0 bases at J, with 6 bases in the middle. This CDR3 has 14 residues. Germline assignment: CDR1 MNHEY and CDR2 SMNVEV (reference sequence).